These 22 T cell receptor beta chains share one sample of origin, sequenced in a study of early T cells in non-severe SARS-CoV-2 infection. MiXCR, run by TCRdb on the 5' RACE reads, gives a single entry per CDR3 protein. The top ten clones hold approximately 8.5% of a sample with about 33,000 distinct CDR3 sequences, around 4.6% of them seen once. Material: whole blood. These receptors all stem from an adult who was a healthcare worker with PCR-confirmed SARS-CoV-2 infection or an uninfected control (not recorded which).

In this sample, this clonotype turned up a few times. The gene calls are TRBV7-2 and TRBJ1-4; maybe TRBD1 (5 bases). The length of the CDR3 is 15 residues. In germline, CDR1 is SGHTA, CDR2 FQGNSA. The V end lost 5 bases, the J end lost 7 bases, and 17 bases lay between the germline ends. For the CDR3, the DNA is TGTGCCAGCAGCGTAGGAGGACAATTAAGTGAAAAACTGTTTTTT. Translating gives CASSVGGQLSEKLFF. Combining the CDR3 with reference TRBV7-2 and TRBJ1-4 gives the whole variable domain GAGVSQSPSNKVTEKGKDVELRCDPISGHTALYWYRQSLGQGLEFLIYFQGNSAPDKSGLPSDRFSAERTGGSVSTLTIQRTQQEDSAVYLCASSVGGQLSEKLFFGSGTQLSVL.

Ten or more counts support this clonotype. V and J are TRBV7-6 and TRBJ2-3, with D tentatively TRBD2 (6 bases). The length of the CDR3 is 13 residues. V lost 6 bases and J 9 bases, leaving 16 bases between the germline ends. Germline values: CDR1 SGHVS, CDR2 FNYEAQ. The CDR3 bases are TGTGCCAGCAGACTAGCCGGAGGTGGGACGCAGTATTTT. Its protein is CASRLAGGGTQYF.

Within the sample, this clonotype is medium-sized. The chain couples TRBV3-1 to TRBJ1-1, with no clear D. The CDR3 is 13 amino acids. In germline, CDR1 is LGHDT, CDR2 YNNKEL (reference sequence). The V end lost 1 base, the J end lost 1 base, and 4 bases lay between the germline ends. The CDR3 DNA reads TGTGCCAGCAGCCAAGGCGGGAACACTGAAGCTTTCTTT. Residues: CASSQGGNTEAFF.

The chain has TRBV2 and TRBJ2-7; TRBD1 agrees at 9 bases. From germline, CDR1 is SNHLY and CDR2 FYNNEI. The trim removed 8 bases at V and 4 bases at J, leaving 6 bases unmatched. This CDR3 region has 13 residues. The CDR3: CASGGTGPYEQYF. The DNA of the CDR3 is TGTGCCAGCGGGGGGACAGGGCCGTACGAGCAGTACTTC. The full variable domain, rest sourced from reference TRBV2 and TRBJ2-7, is EPEVTQTPSHQVTQMGQEVILRCVPISNHLYFYWYRQILGQKVEFLVSFYNNEISEKSEIFDDQFSVERPDGSNFTLKIRSTKLEDSAMYFCASGGTGPYEQYFGPGTRLTVT.

Many counts were recorded for this clonotype. This chain joins TRBV7-2 and TRBJ1-6; 7 bases fit TRBD1. CDR1 SGHTA and CDR2 FQGNSA come from the germline V gene. The CDR3 covers 16 residues. The V and J ends lost 5 bases and 3 bases, in that order; junction bases with no gene match: 7. In nucleotides, the CDR3 is TGTGCCAGCAGCAAAAGACAGGGTTTCTATAATTCACCCCTCCACTTT. Amino acid sequence: CASSKRQGFYNSPLHF. Filled out from reference TRBV7-2 and TRBJ1-6, the complete variable domain reads GAGVSQSPSNKVTEKGKDVELRCDPISGHTALYWYRQSLGQGLEFLIYFQGNSAPDKSGLPSDRFSAERTGGSVSTLTIQRTQQEDSAVYLCASSKRQGFYNSPLHFGNGTRLTVT.

This clonotype was observed a handful of times. The chain links TRBV30 to TRBJ1-1, with D possibly TRBD1 on 5 matching bases. The germline CDR1 and CDR2 sequences are GTSNPN and SVGIG (reference sequence). The V gene lost 3 bases and the J gene lost 1 base, with 9 bases spanning the gap. This CDR3 spans 13 amino acids. CDR3 nucleotide sequence: TGTGCCTGGAGACCAGACAGGAACACTGAAGCTTTCTTT. Protein: CAWRPDRNTEAFF.

Many counts were recorded for this clonotype. This chain uses TRBV9 with TRBJ2-7; 9 bases line up with TRBD2. This CDR3 region has 15 residues. Looked up from germline, CDR1 is SGDLS and CDR2 is YYNGEE. After removal of 4 bases from V and 4 bases from J, the junction contained 9 bases not matched to a gene. The CDR3 reads CASSPLGLATYEQYF. The CDR3 bases are TGTGCCAGCAGCCCCCTGGGACTAGCTACTTACGAGCAGTACTTC.

This clonotype has just a few counts. The chain couples TRBV18 to TRBJ1-1; D might be TRBD1 (6 bases). Germline V lookup: CDR1 KGHSH, CDR2 LQKENI. CDR3 size: 14 residues. V lost 4 bases, J lost 4 bases, and 13 bases lay in between. The CDR3: CASSLSGESTEAFF. The CDR3 DNA reads as TGTGCCAGCTCACTATCAGGGGAATCCACTGAAGCTTTCTTT.

This clonotype was observed many times. V and J are TRBV15 and TRBJ1-2; D call uncertain. The germline V gene has CDR1 LNHNV and CDR2 YYDKDF (reference sequence). This CDR3 is built from 15 residues. The V end lost 3 bases, the J end lost 0 bases, and 11 bases lay between the germline ends. This CDR3 is CATSSDIIANYGYTF. The CDR3 nucleotides read TGTGCCACCAGCAGCGACATTATAGCTAACTATGGCTACACCTTC.

In DNA, the CDR3 is TGTGCCAGCAGCTTACTGGGGTTTAGCACAGATACGCAGTATTTT. It encodes CASSLLGFSTDTQYF. The rearrangement uses TRBV7-2 and TRBJ2-3; no clear D. Trimming stripped 2 bases from V and 0 bases from J, with 9 bases between. Per the germline V gene, CDR1 is SGHTA and CDR2 is FQGNSA. CDR3 length equals 15 residues.

The rearrangement uses TRBV11-2 and TRBJ2-1; TRBD1 aligns across 7 bases. The V gene's germline CDR1 is SGHAT and CDR2 FQNNGV. V dropped 3 bases and J dropped 2; count of bases not matched to a gene: 7. CDR3 length: 16 residues. The CDR3 reads CASSFLDRPPYNEQFF. The CDR3 region has the DNA TGTGCCAGCAGCTTCTTGGACAGGCCGCCCTACAATGAGCAGTTCTTC.

This clonotype appeared many times. The gene calls are TRBV5-4 and TRBJ2-7; D is perhaps TRBD1 (6 bases). The V gene lost 0 bases and the J gene lost 0 bases, with 7 bases spanning the gap. The length of the CDR3 is 14 residues. In germline, CDR1 is SGHNT, CDR2 YYREEE (reference sequence). CDR3 nucleotides: TGTGCCAGCAGCTTGGGACAGGACTCCTACGAGCAGTACTTC. Translating it yields CASSLGQDSYEQYF.

This clonotype has a count of ten or more. The chain has TRBV6-5 and TRBJ2-6; D call uncertain. Deletions cut 4 bases from V and 1 base from J, with 2 bases between. Germline CDR1 is MNHEY and CDR2 is SVGAGI. The CDR3 covers 13 residues. The CDR3 DNA is TGTGCCAGCAGTTTTTCTGGGGCCAACGTCCTGACTTTC. Translated, it gives CASSFSGANVLTF.

This clonotype was picked up many times. The CDR3 sequence is CSASPATAYSGNTIYF. The CDR3 coding sequence is TGCAGTGCTAGCCCTGCGACCGCTTACTCTGGAAACACCATATATTTT. V gene TRBV20-1 combines with J gene TRBJ1-3; D uncertain. The CDR3 is 16 residues long. The ends were cut back, 3 bases at V and 0 bases at J, with 15 bases in the middle. Looked up from germline, CDR1 is DFQATT and CDR2 is SNEGSKA (reference sequence).

The table lists this clonotype with many counts. This rearrangement joins TRBV29-1 to TRBJ2-4; D unclear. Trimming took off 6 bases at V and 8 bases at J, with 8 bases between the two ends. Germline lookup yields CDR1 SQVTM and CDR2 ANQGSEA. This CDR3 region has 10 residues. The CDR3 is CSVLRDIQYF. The CDR3 bases are TGCAGCGTGTTAAGGGACATTCAGTACTTC.

This clonotype was observed many times. The genes are TRBV7-9 and TRBJ1-4, with 7 bases lining up with TRBD1. The CDR3 totals 14 residues. Trimming removed 4 bases from V and 7 bases from J; junction bases left unmatched: 6. CDR1 SEHNR and CDR2 FQNEAQ come from the germline V gene (reference sequence). CDR3 in DNA: TGTGCCAGCAGCTCGACAGGGACGGGTGAAAAACTGTTTTTT. This translates into CASSSTGTGEKLFF.

A remark on this clonotype: A single base separates this from a much larger clone, so it may be a read error. The CDR3 carries no conserved terminal phenylalanine or tryptophan, so it likely arises from a read error. J is TRBJ2-3 and V is TRBV5-1; possible D gene TRBD2, 5 bases. Trimming stripped 8 bases from V and 5 bases from J, with 9 bases between. CDR3 length equals 11 residues. Germline assignment: CDR1 SGHRS and CDR2 YFSETQ. The CDR3 bases are TGCGCCAGTGCCCGGGGAGATACGCAGTATTTA. Amino acids: CASARGDTQYL.

In this sample, this clonotype turned up many times. The CDR3 here is CASSDRTGEKLFF. CDR3 nucleotide sequence: TGTGCCAGCAGCGACAGGACCGGAGAAAAACTGTTTTTT. This chain uses TRBV7-9 with TRBJ1-4; possible D gene TRBD1, 6 bases. The germline CDR1 and CDR2 sequences are SEHNR and FQNEAQ (reference sequence). V lost 5 bases and J lost 8, with 12 bases in between. The CDR3 extends over 13 amino acids.

The chain couples TRBV7-9 to TRBJ1-1, with TRBD1 matching over 8 bases. Per the germline V gene, CDR1 is SEHNR and CDR2 is FQNEAQ (reference sequence). The junction had 10 bases not matched to a gene; V was cut back by 8 bases and J by 5 bases. The CDR3 sequence is 14 residues long. In DNA, the CDR3 is TGTGCCAGCTGTCAGGGGGCGGGAGAAACTGAAGCTTTCTTT. Residues: CASCQGAGETEAFF.

This clonotype appeared a few times. The chain uses TRBV20-1 and TRBJ2-7; 7 bases line up with TRBD2. The CDR3 is 14 residues long. Germline V gene lookup returns CDR1 DFQATT and CDR2 SNEGSKA (reference sequence). V was pared by 5 bases and J by 5 bases, with 12 bases of the junction left unmatched. The CDR3 spells CSAPLGGNTHEQYF. The CDR3, as DNA: TGCAGTGCTCCCCTGGGGGGGAACACCCACGAGCAGTACTTC.

This clonotype was recorded a few times. The genes are TRBV5-1 and TRBJ2-7; TRBD2 aligns across 15 bases. Germline assignment: CDR1 SGHRS and CDR2 YFSETQ. V gave up 0 bases and J gave up 3 bases; unmatched junction bases: 4. The length of the CDR3 is 17 residues. Here the CDR3 reads CASSLGGTSGGHYEQYF. For the CDR3, the DNA is TGCGCCAGCAGCTTGGGAGGGACTAGCGGGGGGCACTACGAGCAGTACTTC.

This clonotype has ten or more counts. The chain recombines TRBV5-1 with TRBJ2-2, with D perhaps TRBD2 (6 bases). With 0 bases removed from V and 8 bases from J, the gap between germline ends came to 17 bases. In germline, CDR1 is SGHRS, CDR2 YFSETQ. The CDR3 totals 16 residues. The CDR3 DNA reads as TGCGCCAGCAGCTTGGATCCGGGAGCCAGAGCGGGGGAGCTGTTTTTT. Translated: CASSLDPGARAGELFF. The complete variable domain, with remaining parts taken from reference TRBV5-1 and TRBJ2-2, reads KAGVTQTPRYLIKTRGQQVTLSCSPISGHRSVSWYQQTPGQGLQFLFEYFSETQRNKGNFPGRFSGRQFSNSRSEMNVSTLELGDSALYLCASSLDPGARAGELFFGEGSRLTVL.